Reported below is one TCR beta chain. The record originates from a study of blood T cell repertoires in COVID-19. About the study: The cDNA or gDNA used as material had been derived from T cells, B-cell-depleted T cells, or PBMCs.

Germline assignment: CDR1 SEHNR and CDR2 FQNEAQ (reference sequence). V was pared by 2 bases and J by 2 bases, with 11 bases between. The length of the CDR3 is 15 residues. In the study's own analysis: The assay estimated nucleated cells by amplifying reference gene primers. The data were produced by immunoSEQ multiplex PCR, yet TCRdb's version contains in-frame clones alone and is incomplete. That table gives V, J and clone size, and the DNA gave D and trimming. The sample consists of 100,000 to 150,000 clones, around 70% of them appearing once. Sequenced input: peripheral blood. This sequence joins TRBV7-9 and TRBJ2-3; no reliable D call. This clonotype was sampled from a man aged 55 to 70 with acute or convalescent COVID-19. The CDR3 coding sequence is TGTGCCAGCAGCTTAAATCCCGGGTTCACAGATACGCAGTATTTT. This encodes CASSLNPGFTDTQYF.